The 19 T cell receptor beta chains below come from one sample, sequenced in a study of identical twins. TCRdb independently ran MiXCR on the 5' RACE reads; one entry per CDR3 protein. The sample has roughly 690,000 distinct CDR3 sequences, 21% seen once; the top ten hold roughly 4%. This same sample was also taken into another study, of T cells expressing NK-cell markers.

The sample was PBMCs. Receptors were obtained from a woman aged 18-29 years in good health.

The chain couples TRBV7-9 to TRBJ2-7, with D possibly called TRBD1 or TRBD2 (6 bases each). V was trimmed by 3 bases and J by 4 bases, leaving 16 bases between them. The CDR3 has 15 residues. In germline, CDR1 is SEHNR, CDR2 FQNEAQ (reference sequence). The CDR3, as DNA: TGTGCCAGCAGCTTGGGCTCAGGGGACTTTTACGAGCAGTACTTC. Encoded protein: CASSLGSGDFYEQYF.

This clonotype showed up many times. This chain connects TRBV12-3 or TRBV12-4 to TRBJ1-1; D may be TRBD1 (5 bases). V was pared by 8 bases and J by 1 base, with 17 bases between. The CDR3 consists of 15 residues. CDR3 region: CASPKARGPNTEAFF. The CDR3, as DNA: TGTGCCAGCCCCAAGGCCCGGGGCCCGAACACTGAAGCTTTCTTT.

For the CDR3, the DNA is TGTGCCAGCAGCCATGTCGGGAGTCCCCCCTTCGAGCAGTACTTC. Translated: CASSHVGSPPFEQYF. V and J are TRBV6-2 or TRBV6-3 and TRBJ2-7; maybe TRBD2 (6 bases). Germline-derived CDR1 and CDR2 are MNHEY and SVGEGT. The V gene lost 6 bases and the J gene lost 6 bases, with 21 bases spanning the gap. The CDR3 extends over 15 amino acids.

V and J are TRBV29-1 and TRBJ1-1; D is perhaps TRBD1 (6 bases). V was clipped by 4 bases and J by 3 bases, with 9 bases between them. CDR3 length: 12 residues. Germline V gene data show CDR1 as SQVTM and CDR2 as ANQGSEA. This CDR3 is CSVGTDYTEAFF. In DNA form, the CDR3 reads TGCAGCGTTGGGACAGACTACACTGAAGCTTTCTTT.

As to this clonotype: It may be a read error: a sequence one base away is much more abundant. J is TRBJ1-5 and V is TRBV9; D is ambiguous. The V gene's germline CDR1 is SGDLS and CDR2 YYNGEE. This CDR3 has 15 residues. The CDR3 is CASCVDDGRNQPQHF. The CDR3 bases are TGTGCCAGCTGCGTAGACGACGGCCGCAATCAGCCCCAGCATTTT.

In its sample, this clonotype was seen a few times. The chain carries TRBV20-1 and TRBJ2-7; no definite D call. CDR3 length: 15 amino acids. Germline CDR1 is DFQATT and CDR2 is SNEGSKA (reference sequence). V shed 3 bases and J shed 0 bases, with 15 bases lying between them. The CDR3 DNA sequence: TGCAGTGCTAGCGGAGACTTTTCTTACTCCTACGAGCAGTACTTC. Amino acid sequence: CSASGDFSYSYEQYF.

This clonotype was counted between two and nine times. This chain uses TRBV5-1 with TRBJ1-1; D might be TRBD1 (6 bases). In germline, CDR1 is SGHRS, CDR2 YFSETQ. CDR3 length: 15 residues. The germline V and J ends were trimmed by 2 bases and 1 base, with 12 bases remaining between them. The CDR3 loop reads CASSFPGTPNTEAFF. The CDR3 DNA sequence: TGCGCCAGCAGCTTCCCCGGGACACCGAACACTGAAGCTTTCTTT.

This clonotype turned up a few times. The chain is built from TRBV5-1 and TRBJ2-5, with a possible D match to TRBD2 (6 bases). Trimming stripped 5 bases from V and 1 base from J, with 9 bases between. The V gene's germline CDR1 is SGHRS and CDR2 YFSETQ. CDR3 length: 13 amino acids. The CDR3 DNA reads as TGCGCCAGCAGAGCGGGTCCCCAAGAGACCCAGTACTTC. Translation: CASRAGPQETQYF.

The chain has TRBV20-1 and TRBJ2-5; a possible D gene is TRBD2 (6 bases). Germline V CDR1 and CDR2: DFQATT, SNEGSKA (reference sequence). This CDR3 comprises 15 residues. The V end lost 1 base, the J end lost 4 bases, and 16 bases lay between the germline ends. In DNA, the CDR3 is TGCAGTGCTAGAGCGAGCGGGCTAATGGTAGAGACCCAGTACTTC. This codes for CSARASGLMVETQYF.

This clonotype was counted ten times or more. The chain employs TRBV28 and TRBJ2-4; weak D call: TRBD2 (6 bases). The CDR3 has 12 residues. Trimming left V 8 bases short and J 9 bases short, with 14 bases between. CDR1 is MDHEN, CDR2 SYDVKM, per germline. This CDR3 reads CASGGGGVIQYF. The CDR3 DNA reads TGTGCCAGCGGGGGAGGAGGCGTCATTCAGTACTTC.

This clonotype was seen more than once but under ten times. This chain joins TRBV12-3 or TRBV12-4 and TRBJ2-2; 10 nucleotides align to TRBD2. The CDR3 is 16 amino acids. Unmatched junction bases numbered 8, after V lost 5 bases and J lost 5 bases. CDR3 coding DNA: TGTGCCAGCAGTCCGTCTAGCGGGGGCTGGACCGGGGAGCTGTTTTTT. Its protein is CASSPSSGGWTGELFF.

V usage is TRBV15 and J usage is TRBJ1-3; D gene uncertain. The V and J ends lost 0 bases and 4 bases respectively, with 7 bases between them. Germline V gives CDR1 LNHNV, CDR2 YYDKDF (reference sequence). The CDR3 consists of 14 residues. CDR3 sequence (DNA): TGTGCCACCAGCAGAGATCCGGACGGAAACACCATATATTTT. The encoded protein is CATSRDPDGNTIYF.

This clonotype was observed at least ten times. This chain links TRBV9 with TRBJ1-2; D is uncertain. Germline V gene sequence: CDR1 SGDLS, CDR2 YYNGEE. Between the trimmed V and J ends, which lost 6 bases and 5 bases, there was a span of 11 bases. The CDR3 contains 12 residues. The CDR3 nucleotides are TGTGCCAGCAAGAGGTCGGGTTATGGCTACACCTTC. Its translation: CASKRSGYGYTF.

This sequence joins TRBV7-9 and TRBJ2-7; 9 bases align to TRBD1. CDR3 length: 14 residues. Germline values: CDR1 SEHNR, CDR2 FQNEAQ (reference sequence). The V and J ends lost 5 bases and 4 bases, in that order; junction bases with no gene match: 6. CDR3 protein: CASSPRTGEYEQYF. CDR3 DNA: TGTGCCAGCAGCCCCCGGACAGGGGAGTACGAGCAGTACTTC.

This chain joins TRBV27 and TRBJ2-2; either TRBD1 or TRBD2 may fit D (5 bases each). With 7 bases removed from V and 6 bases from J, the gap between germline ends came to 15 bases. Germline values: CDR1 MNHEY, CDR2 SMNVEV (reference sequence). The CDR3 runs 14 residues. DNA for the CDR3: TGTGCCAGCACCTCGGGCCGGGGCGCCGGGGAGCTGTTTTTT. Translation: CASTSGRGAGELFF.

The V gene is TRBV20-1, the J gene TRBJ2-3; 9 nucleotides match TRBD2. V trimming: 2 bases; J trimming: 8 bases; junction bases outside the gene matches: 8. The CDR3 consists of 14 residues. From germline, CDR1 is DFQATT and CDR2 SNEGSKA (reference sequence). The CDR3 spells CSARWTSVHGTQYF. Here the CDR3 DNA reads TGCAGTGCTAGATGGACTAGCGTTCATGGTACGCAGTATTTT.

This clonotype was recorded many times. This chain's CDR3 is CASSPRIQGTEAFF. The CDR3 DNA is TGTGCCAGCAGCCCTCGAATACAGGGCACTGAAGCTTTCTTT. V is TRBV12-3 or TRBV12-4 and J is TRBJ1-1, with a possible D match to TRBD1 (6 bases). The CDR3 is made up of 14 amino acids. Trimming stripped 6 bases from V and 4 bases from J, with 15 bases between.

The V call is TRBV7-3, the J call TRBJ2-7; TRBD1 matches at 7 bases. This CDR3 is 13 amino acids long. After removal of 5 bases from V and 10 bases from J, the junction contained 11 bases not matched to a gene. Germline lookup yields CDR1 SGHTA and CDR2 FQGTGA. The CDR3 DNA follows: TGTGCCAGCAGCAGATCTTCAGGACAGGATCAGTACTTC. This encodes CASSRSSGQDQYF. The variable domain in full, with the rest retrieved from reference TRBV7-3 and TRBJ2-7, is GAGVSQTPSNKVTEKGKYVELRCDPISGHTALYWYRQSLGQGPEFLIYFQGTGAADDSGLPNDRFFAVRPEGSVSTLKIQRTERGDSAVYLCASSRSSGQDQYFGPGTRLTVT.

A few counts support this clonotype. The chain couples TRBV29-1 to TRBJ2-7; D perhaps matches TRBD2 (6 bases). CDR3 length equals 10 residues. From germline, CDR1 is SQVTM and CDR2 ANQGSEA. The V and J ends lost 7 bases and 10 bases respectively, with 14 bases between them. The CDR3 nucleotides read TGCAGCGCTGTAGGGAGGTTCCAGTACTTC. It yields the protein CSAVGRFQYF.